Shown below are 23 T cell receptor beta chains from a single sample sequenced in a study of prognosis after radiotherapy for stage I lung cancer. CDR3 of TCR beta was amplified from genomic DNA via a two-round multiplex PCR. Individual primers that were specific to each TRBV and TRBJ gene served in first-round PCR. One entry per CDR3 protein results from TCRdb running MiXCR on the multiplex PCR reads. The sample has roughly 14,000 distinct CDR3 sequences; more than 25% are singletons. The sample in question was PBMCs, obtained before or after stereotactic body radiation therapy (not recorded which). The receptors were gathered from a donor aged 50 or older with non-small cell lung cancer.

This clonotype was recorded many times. The CDR3 loop is CASRLARRSSTGELFF. CDR3 in DNA: TGCGCCAGCAGACTAGCGCGAAGGTCTAGCACCGGGGAGCTGTTTTTT. This chain uses TRBV10-2 with TRBJ2-2; 7 bases are a match to TRBD2. CDR1 and CDR2 (germline): WSHSY, SAAADI. The CDR3 is 16 amino acids. With 6 bases clipped from V and 4 bases from J, the junction kept 11 bases outside the gene matches.

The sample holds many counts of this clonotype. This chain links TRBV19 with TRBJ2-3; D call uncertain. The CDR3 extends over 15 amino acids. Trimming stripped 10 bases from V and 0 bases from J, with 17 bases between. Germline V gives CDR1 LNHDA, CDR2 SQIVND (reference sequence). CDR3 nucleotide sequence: TGTGCCACCCGAGTGGCAATAACTAGCACAGATACGCAGTATTTT. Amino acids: CATRVAITSTDTQYF.

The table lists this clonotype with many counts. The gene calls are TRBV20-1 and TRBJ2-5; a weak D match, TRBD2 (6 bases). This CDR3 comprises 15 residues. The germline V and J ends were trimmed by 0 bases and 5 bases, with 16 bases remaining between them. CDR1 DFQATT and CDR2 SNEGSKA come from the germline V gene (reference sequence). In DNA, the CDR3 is TGCAGTGCTAGAGATGACAGCGGAGGGGCGGAGACCCAGTACTTC. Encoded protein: CSARDDSGGAETQYF.

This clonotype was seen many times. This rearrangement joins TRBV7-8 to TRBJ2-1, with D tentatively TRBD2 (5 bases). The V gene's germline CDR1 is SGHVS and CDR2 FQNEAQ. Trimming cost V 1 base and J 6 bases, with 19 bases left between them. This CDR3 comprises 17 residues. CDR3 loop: CASSLESGGPLGNEQFF. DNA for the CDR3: TGTGCCAGCAGCTTAGAAAGCGGCGGACCTTTGGGCAATGAGCAGTTCTTC.

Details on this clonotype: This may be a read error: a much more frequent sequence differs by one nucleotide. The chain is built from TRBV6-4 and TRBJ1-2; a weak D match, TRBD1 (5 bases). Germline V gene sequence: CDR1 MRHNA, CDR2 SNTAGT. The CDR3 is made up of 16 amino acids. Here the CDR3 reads CASSEVNRDAADGYNF. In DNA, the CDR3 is TGTGCCAGCAGTGAAGTAAACCGGGACGCCGCGGATGGCTACAACTTC.

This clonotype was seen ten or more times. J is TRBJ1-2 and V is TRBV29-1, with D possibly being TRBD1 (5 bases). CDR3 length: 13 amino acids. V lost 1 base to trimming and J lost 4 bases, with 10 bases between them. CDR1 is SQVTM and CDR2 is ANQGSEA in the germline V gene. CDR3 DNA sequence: TGCAGCGTTGAAGGGGGCTGGGGCTATGGCTACACCTTC. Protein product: CSVEGGWGYGYTF.

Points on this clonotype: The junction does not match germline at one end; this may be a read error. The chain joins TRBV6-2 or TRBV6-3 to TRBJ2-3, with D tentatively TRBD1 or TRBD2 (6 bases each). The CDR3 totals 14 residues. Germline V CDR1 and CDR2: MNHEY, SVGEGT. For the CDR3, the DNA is TGCGCCAGCAGCAATCTAGGGGGGCGGGGTACGCAGTATTTT. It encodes CASSNLGGRGTQYF.

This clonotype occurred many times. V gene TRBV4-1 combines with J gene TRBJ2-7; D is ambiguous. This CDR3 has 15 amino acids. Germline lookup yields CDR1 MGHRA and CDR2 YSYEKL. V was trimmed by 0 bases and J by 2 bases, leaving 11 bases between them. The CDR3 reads CASSQDRDGAYEQYF. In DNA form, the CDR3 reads TGCGCCAGCAGCCAAGATCGTGACGGAGCCTACGAGCAGTACTTC.

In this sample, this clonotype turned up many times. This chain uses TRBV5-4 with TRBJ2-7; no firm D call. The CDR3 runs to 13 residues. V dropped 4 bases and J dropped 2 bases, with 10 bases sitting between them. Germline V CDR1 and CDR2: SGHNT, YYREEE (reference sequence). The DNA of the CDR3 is TGTGCCAGCAGCCCTACTCCCACCTACGAGCAGTACTTC. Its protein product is CASSPTPTYEQYF. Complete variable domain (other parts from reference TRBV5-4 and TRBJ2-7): ETGVTQSPTHLIKTRGQQVTLRCSSQSGHNTVSWYQQALGQGPQFIFQYYREEENGRGNFPPRFSGLQFPNYSSELNVNALELDDSALYLCASSPTPTYEQYFGPGTRLTVT.

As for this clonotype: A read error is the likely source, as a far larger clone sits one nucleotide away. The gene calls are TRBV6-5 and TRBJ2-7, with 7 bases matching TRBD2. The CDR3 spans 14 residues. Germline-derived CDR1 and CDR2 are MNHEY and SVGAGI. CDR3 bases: TGTGGCAGCAGCTCCCAGCGGGATAAGTACGAGCAGTACTTC. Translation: CGSSSQRDKYEQYF.

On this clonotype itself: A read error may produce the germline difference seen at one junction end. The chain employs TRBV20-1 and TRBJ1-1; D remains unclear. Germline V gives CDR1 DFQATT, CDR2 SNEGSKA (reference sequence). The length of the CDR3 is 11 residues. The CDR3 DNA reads TGCATAGGACGCATGAACACTGAGGCTTTCTTT. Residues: CIGRMNTEAFF.

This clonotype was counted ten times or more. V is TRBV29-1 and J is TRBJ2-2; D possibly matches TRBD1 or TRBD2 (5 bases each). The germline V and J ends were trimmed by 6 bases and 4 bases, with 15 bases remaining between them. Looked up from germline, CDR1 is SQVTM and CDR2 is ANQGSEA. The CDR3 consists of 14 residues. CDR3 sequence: CSVSRGVATGELFF. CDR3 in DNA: TGCAGCGTGTCCAGAGGGGTCGCCACCGGGGAGCTGTTTTTT.

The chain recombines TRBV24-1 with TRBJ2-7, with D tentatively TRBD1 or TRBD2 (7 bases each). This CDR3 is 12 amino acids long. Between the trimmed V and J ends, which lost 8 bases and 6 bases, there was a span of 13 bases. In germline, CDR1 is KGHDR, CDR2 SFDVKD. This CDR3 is CATIPGGAEQYF. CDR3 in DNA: TGTGCCACCATTCCAGGGGGGGCCGAGCAGTACTTC.

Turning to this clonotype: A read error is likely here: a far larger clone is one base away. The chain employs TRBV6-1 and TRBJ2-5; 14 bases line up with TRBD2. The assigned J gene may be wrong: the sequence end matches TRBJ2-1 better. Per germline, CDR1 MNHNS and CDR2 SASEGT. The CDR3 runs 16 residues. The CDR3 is CAGRWATSGRVDEQFF. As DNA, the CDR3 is TGTGCCGGCAGATGGGCGACTAGCGGGAGGGTCGATGAGCAGTTCTTC.

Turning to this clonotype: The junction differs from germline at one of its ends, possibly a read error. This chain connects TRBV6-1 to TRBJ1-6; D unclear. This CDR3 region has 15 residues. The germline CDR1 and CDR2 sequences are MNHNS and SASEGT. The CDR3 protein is CTSRIRSSYNSPLHF. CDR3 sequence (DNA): TGTACCAGCAGAATCAGGTCAAGCTATAATTCACCCCTCCACTTT.

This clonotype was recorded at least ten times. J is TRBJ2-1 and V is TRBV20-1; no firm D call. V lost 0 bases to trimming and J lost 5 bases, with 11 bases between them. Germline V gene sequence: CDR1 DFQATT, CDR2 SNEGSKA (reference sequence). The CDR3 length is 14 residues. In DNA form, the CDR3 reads TGCAGTGCTAGAGATCTCCGCGAACACAATGAGCAGTTCTTC. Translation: CSARDLREHNEQFF.

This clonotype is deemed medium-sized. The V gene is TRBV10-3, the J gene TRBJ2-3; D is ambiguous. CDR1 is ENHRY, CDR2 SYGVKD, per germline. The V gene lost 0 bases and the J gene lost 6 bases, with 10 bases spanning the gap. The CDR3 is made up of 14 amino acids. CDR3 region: CAISESSGVDTQYF. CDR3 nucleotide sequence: TGTGCCATCAGTGAGTCCTCGGGCGTGGATACGCAGTATTTT.

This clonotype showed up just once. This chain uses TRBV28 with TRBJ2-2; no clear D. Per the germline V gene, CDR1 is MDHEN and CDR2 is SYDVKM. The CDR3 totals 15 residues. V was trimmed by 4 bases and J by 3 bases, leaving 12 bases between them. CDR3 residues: CASSSRLKYTGELFF. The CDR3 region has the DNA TGTGCCAGCAGTTCCCGGTTGAAGTACACCGGGGAGCTGTTTTTT.

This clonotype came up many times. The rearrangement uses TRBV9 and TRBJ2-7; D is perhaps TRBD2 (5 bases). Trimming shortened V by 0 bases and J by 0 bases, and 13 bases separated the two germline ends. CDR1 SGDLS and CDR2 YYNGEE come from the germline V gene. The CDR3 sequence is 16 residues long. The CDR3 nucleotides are TGTGCCAGCAGCGTAGGTCACGGAGGAAGCTCCTACGAGCAGTACTTC. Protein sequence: CASSVGHGGSSYEQYF. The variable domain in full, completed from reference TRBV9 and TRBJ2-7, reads DSGVTQTPKHLITATGQRVTLRCSPRSGDLSVYWYQQSLDQGLQFLIQYYNGEERAKGNILERFSAQQFPDLHSELNLSSLELGDSALYFCASSVGHGGSSYEQYFGPGTRLTVT.

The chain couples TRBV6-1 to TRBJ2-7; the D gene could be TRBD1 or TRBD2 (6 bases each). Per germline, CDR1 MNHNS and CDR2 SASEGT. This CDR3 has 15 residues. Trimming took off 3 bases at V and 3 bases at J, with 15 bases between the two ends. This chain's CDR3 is CASSDSMGGCYEQYF. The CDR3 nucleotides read TGTGCCAGCAGTGACTCAATGGGGGGCTGCTACGAGCAGTACTTC.

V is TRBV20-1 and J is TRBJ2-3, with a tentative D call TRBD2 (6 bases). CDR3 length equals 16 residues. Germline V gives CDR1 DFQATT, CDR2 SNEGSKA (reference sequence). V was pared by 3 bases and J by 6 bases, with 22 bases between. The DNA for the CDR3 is TGCAGTGCTAGTGGGGACTCCCCCTCCAATGTGGATACGCAGTATTTT. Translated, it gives CSASGDSPSNVDTQYF.

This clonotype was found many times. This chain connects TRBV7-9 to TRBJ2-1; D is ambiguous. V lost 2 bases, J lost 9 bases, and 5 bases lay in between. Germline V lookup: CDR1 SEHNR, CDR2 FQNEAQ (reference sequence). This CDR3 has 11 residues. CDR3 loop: CASSLWLEQFF. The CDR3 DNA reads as TGTGCCAGCAGCTTATGGCTTGAGCAGTTCTTC. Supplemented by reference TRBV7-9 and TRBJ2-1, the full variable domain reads DTGVSQNPRHKITKRGQNVTFRCDPISEHNRLYWYRQTLGQGPEFLTYFQNEAQLEKSRLLSDRFSAERPKGSFSTLEIQRTEQGDSAMYLCASSLWLEQFFGPGTRLTVL.

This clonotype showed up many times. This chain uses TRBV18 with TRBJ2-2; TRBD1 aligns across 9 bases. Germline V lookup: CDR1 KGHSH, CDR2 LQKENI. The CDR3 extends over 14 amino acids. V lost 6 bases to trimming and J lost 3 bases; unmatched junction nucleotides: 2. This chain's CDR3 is CASSGQGYTGELFF. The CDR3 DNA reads TGTGCCAGCTCGGGACAGGGCTACACCGGGGAGCTGTTTTTT.